The rows below give T cell receptor beta chains drawn from one sample of a study of OX40 agonist ivuxolimab in advanced cancers. The assay was immunoSEQ multiplex PCR, and TCRdb's table has in-frame clones only and misses some. The table lists some 66,000 clones, around 87% of them singletons. This specimen consisted of CD4+ or CD8+ T cells sorted from blood, obtained in a trial of the OX40 agonist ivuxolimab. These receptors originate from an adult with an advanced solid tumor such as melanoma, head and neck, liver or kidney cancer. Each CDR3 is given with its conserved first and last residue. A D gene is named only where the DNA matches it firmly. Only part of the rows carry a size: once, few, many, or a class if the clone is expanded.

>TRBV5-4|-|TRBJ1-5|-
CASSLGGEEYQPQHF
TGTGCCAGCAGCTTGGGAGGGGAGGAATATCAGCCCCAGCATTTT
>TRBV5-6|-|TRBJ1-1|-
CASMRPWPADTEAFF
TGTGCCAGCATGCGTCCTTGGCCCGCGGACACTGAAGCTTTCTTT
>TRBV19|TRBD1|TRBJ1-5|once
CATARTGTGNQPQHF
TGTGCCACCGCGAGGACAGGGACAGGCAATCAGCCCCAGCATTTT
>TRBV27|TRBD1|TRBJ1-2|few
CASSLRTGANYGYTF
TGTGCCAGCAGTTTAAGGACAGGGGCTAACTATGGCTACACCTTC
>TRBV30|-|TRBJ2-3|-
CAWSLGRTDTQYF
TGTGCCTGGAGCCTAGGACGGACAGATACGCAGTATTTT
>TRBV6-5|-|TRBJ1-1|-
CASSYALTGRSAEAFF
TGTGCCAGCAGTTACGCCCTAACAGGGAGAAGCGCTGAAGCTTTCTTT
>TRBV7-2|TRBD2|TRBJ2-3|-
CASSLAPGGGTDTQYF
TGTGCCAGCAGCTTAGCTCCGGGGGGGGGCACAGATACGCAGTATTTT
>TRBV18|-|TRBJ1-2|-
CASSPPGRGNGYTF
TGTGCCAGCTCACCCCCAGGTAGGGGGAATGGCTACACCTTC
>TRBV29-1|-|TRBJ2-7|-
CSVEGASFYEQYF
TGCAGCGTTGAAGGGGCCTCCTTCTACGAGCAGTACTTC
>TRBV5-6|-|TRBJ1-5|once
CASSLGGWGNQPQHF
TGTGCCAGCAGCTTGGGGGGCTGGGGCAATCAGCCCCAGCATTTT
>TRBV19|-|TRBJ1-2|-
CASSSTANYGYTF
TGTGCCAGTAGTTCAACAGCTAACTATGGCTACACCTTC